The sequence of this TCR beta chain was determined in a study of blood T cell repertoires in COVID-19. At the level of the study: COVID-19 samples from acute and convalescent phases originated in the United States, Italy and Spain. The cDNA or gDNA used as material had been derived from T cells, B-cell-depleted T cells, or PBMCs.

The CDR3 totals 16 residues. Trimming left V 7 bases short and J 7 bases short, with 22 bases between. Germline V CDR1 and CDR2: KGHSH, LQKENI. Source study methods: Researchers report that nucleated cell counts were estimated from reference gene primer amplification. Method: immunoSEQ multiplex PCR; TCRdb's copy keeps in-frame clones and lacks some. Clone size and V and J calls were adopted from that table, with D and trimming inferred from the DNA. Seen here are tens of thousands of clones, approximately 80% observed once, and the top ten hold roughly a sixth. The TCR was taken from a man aged 65-85 years with acute or convalescent COVID-19. Sequences were obtained from peripheral blood. The genes are TRBV18 and TRBJ2-2; a possible D gene is TRBD2 (5 bases). DNA of the CDR3: TGTGCCAGCTGGGAGCTACAGACGCCCCCCCTCGGGGAGCTGTTTTTT. Translated, it gives CASWELQTPPLGELFF.